The TCR beta chain described here comes from a study of high-grade serous ovarian cancer treatment subgroups. General observations from the study: The analyses considered CDR3 and ignored CDR1 and CDR2. Different patients shared almost no repertoire; same-patient tumors shared about 0.11 to 0.79. Clonal relatedness tracked neoantigen level, and by trend copy number and mutation load.

Tumor samples were obtained before definitive surgery or chemotherapy. Sequencing was performed with immunoSEQ multiplex PCR; in TCRdb, only in-frame clones are kept and a portion is missing. The profile shows some 40,000 clones, about 80% of them singletons. Comment on this clone: Its antigen is still unknown.

This CDR3 region has 14 residues. Germline V gene sequence: CDR1 MDHEN, CDR2 SYDVKM. The V gene lost 4 bases and the J gene lost 8 bases, with 14 bases spanning the gap. The sequence came from a human donor with high-grade serous ovarian cancer. What was sequenced was tumor tissue. The V call is TRBV28, the J call TRBJ1-4; maybe TRBD1 (5 bases). The CDR3 here is CASSSRVPYEKLFF. CDR3 nucleotide sequence: TGTGCCAGCAGTTCCAGGGTACCCTACGAAAAACTGTTTTTT.